This TCR beta chain was recovered during a study of blood T cell repertoires in COVID-19. This clone was seen many times. The table came from immunoSEQ multiplex PCR; TCRdb's copy has only in-frame clones and leaves some out. The repertoire holds 400,000 to 500,000 clones, with approximately 90% as singletons. Germline CDR1 and CDR2: SGHNT and YYREEE (reference sequence). V gave up 4 bases and J gave up 11 bases, with 19 bases separating them. The CDR3 totals 15 residues. The chain employs TRBV5-4 and TRBJ1-6; D unresolved. The sequenced sample was PBMCs or T cells enriched from blood (not recorded which). This receptor was identified in a woman under 30 who had been exposed to COVID-19. The CDR3 DNA is TGTGCCAGCAGCCCAGGCGAGTCAGAAGTTACACCCCTCCACTTT. This gives the protein CASSPGESEVTPLHF.